This record covers a single T cell receptor (beta chain). Its antigen is still unknown. This specimen belongs to a study of T-cell reconstitution after alpha-beta-depleted transplantation in children. The ends were cut back, 4 bases at V and 5 bases at J, with 17 bases in the middle. The germline V gene has CDR1 LGHNA and CDR2 YSLEER. This CDR3 is 15 amino acids long. Study conclusions and caveats: One year after transplant, T-cell counts and diversity came mostly from newly produced T cells. There were reportedly several hundred expanded graft clones from which alpha-beta T cells came about two months after transplant.

Preparing the TCRbeta library involved the use of unique molecular identifiers. TCRdb analysed the PCR reads with MiXCR anew, one entry per CDR3 protein. The sample consists of fewer than 550,000 distinct CDR3 sequences, roughly an eighth of them appearing once. The chain uses TRBV4-3 and TRBJ1-1, with D possibly matching TRBD1 (6 bases). This TCR was sampled from a female patient aged 2 to 10 who had a stem cell transplant for aplastic anemia, so the T cells may come from the graft donor. Material: PBMCs, mostly from graft donor cells, obtained 180 days after TCRalphabeta/CD19-depleted stem cell transplant. CDR3 in amino acids: CASSLLGGLRTEAFF. The CDR3, as DNA: TGCGCCAGCAGCCTCTTGGGGGGGCTAAGGACTGAAGCTTTCTTT.